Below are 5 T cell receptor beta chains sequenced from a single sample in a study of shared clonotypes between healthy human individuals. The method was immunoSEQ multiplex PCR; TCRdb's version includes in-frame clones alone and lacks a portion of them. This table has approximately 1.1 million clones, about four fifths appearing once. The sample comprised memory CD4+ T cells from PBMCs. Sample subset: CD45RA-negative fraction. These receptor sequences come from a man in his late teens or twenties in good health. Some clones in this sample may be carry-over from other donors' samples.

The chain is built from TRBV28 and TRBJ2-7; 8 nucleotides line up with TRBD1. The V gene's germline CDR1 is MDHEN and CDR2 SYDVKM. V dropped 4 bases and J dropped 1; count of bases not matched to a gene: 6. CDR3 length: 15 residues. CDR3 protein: CASSSMTGASYEQYF. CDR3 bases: TGTGCCAGCAGTTCCATGACAGGGGCATCCTACGAGCAGTACTTC.

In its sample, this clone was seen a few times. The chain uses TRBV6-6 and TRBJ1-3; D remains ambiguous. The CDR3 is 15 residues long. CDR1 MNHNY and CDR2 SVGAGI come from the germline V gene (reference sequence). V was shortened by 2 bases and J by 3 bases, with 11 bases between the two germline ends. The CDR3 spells CASSYGEKIGNTIYF. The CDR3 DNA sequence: TGTGCCAGCAGTTACGGGGAGAAAATTGGAAACACCATATATTTT.

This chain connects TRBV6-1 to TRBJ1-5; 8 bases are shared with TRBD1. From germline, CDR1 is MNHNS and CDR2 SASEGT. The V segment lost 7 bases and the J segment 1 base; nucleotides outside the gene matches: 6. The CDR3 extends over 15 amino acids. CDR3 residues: CASTIRQGSNQPQHF. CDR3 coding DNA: TGTGCCAGCACTATCAGACAGGGGAGCAATCAGCCCCAGCATTTT.

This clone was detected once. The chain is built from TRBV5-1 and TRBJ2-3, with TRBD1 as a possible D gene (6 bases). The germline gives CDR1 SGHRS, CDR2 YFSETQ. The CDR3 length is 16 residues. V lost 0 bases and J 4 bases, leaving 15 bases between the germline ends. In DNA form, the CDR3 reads TGCGCCAGCAGCTTGGCCTATGGGACATACGCAGATACGCAGTATTTT. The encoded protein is CASSLAYGTYADTQYF.

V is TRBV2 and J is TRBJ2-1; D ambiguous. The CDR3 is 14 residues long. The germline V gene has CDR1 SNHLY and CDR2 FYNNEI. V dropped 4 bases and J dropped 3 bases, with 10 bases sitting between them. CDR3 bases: TGTGCCAGCAGTGCTGTAGCCAGCTACAATGAGCAGTTCTTC. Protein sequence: CASSAVASYNEQFF.